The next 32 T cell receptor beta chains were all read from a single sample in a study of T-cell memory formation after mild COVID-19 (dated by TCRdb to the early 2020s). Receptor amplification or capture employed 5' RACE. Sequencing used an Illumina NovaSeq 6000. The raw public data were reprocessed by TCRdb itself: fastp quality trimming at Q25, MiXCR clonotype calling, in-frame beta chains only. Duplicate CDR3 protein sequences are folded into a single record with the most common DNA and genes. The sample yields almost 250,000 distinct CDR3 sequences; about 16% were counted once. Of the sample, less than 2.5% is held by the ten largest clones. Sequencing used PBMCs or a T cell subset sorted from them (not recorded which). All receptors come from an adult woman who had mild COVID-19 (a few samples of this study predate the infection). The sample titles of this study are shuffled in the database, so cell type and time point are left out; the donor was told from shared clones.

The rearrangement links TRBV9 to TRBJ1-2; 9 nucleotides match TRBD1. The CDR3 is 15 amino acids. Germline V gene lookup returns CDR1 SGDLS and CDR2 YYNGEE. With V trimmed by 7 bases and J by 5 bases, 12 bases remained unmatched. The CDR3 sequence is CASSKSSGTGYGYTF. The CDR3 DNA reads TGTGCCAGCTCAAAATCCTCCGGGACAGGGTATGGCTACACCTTC.

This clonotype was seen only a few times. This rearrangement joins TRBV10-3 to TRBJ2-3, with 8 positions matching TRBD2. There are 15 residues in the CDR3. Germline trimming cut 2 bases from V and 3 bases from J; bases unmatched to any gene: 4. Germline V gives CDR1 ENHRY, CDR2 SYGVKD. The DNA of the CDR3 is TGTGCCATCAGTGAGCTGGGACTAGGTACAGATACGCAGTATTTT. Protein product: CAISELGLGTDTQYF.

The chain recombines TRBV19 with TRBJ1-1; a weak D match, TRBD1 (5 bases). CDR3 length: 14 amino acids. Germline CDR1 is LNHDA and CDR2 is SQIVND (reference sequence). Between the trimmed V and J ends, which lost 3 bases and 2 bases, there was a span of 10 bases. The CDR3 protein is CASSIGGGNTEAFF. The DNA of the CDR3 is TGTGCCAGTAGTATCGGGGGAGGTAACACTGAAGCTTTCTTT.

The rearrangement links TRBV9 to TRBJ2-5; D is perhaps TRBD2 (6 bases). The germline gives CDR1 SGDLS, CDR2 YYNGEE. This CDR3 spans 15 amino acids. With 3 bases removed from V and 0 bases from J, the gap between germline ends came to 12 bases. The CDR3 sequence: CASSGRGLYQETQYF. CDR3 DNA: TGTGCCAGCAGCGGAAGGGGACTGTACCAAGAGACCCAGTACTTC.

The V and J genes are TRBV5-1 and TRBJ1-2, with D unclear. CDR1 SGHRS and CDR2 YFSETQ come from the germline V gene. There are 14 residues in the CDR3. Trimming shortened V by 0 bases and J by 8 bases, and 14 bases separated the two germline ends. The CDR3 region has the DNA TGCGCCAGCAGCTTGGGGGTTGAGGGAATCGGCTACACCTTC. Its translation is CASSLGVEGIGYTF.

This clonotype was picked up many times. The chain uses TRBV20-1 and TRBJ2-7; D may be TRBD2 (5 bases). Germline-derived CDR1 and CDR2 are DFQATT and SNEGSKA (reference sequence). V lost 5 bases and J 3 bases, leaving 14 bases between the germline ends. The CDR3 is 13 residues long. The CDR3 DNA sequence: TGCAGTGCTCGGCGGGCGGAACGCTACGAGCAGTACTTC. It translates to CSARRAERYEQYF.

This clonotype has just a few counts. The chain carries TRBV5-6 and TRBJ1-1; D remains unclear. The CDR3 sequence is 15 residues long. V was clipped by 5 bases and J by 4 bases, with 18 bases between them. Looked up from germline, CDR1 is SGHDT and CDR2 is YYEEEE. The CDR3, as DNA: TGTGCCAGCAGGCATTACGGACCCGGGTCCACTGAAGCTTTCTTT. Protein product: CASRHYGPGSTEAFF.

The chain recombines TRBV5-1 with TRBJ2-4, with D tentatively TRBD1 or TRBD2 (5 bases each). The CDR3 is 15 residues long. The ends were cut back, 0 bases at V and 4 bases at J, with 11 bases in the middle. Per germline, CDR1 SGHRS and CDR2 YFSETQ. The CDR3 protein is CASSLVGDLKNIQYF. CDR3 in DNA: TGCGCCAGCAGCTTGGTAGGGGACCTAAAAAACATTCAGTACTTC.

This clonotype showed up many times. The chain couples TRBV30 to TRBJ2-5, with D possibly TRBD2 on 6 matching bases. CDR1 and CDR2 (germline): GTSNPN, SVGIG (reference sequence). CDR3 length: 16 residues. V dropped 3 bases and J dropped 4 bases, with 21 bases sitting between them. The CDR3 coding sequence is TGTGCCTGGAGCGGCTCACTCGGGGTGGGAGGAGAGACCCAGTACTTC. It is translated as CAWSGSLGVGGETQYF.

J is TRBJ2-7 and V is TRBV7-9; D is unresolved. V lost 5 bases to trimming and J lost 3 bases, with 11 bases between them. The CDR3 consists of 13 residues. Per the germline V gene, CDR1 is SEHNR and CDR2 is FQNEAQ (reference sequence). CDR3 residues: CASSMMDLYEQYF. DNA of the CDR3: TGTGCCAGCAGCATGATGGACCTCTACGAGCAGTACTTC.

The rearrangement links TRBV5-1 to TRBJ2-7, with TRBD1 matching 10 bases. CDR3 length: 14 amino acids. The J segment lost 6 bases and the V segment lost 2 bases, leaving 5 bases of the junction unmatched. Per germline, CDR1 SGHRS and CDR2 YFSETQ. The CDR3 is CASSLGTGVSEQYF. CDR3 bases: TGCGCCAGCAGCTTAGGGACAGGGGTCAGCGAGCAGTACTTC. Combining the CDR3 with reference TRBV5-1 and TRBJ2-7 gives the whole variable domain KAGVTQTPRYLIKTRGQQVTLSCSPISGHRSVSWYQQTPGQGLQFLFEYFSETQRNKGNFPGRFSGRQFSNSRSEMNVSTLELGDSALYLCASSLGTGVSEQYFGPGTRLTVT.

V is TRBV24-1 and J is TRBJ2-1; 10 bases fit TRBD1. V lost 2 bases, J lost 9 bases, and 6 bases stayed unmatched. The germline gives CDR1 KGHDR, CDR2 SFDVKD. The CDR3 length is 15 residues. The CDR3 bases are TGTGCCACCAGTGATTCCCGACAGGGGGCCATTGAGCAGTTCTTC. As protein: CATSDSRQGAIEQFF.

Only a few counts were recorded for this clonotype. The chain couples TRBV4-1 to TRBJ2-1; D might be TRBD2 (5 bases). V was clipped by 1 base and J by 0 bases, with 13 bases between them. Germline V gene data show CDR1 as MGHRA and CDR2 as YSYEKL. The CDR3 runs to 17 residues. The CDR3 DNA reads TGCGCCAGCAGCCAAGTCGGGAAGGGTAGCTCCTACAATGAGCAGTTCTTC. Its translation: CASSQVGKGSSYNEQFF.

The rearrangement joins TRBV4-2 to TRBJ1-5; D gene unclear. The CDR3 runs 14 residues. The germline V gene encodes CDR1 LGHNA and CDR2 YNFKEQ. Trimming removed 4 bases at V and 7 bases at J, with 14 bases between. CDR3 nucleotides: TGTGCCAGCAGCCCCCGTTCTGGCGGCCAGCCCCAGCATTTT. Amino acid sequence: CASSPRSGGQPQHF.

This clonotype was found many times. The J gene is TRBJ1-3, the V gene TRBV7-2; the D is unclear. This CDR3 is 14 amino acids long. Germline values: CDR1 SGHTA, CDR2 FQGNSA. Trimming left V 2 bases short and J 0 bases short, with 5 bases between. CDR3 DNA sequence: TGTGCCAGCAGCTTAAGGGCCTCTGGAAACACCATATATTTT. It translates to CASSLRASGNTIYF.

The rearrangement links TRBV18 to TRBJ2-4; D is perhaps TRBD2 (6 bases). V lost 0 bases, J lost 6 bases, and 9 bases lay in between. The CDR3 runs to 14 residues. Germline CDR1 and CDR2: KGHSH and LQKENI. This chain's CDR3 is CASSPPGTSNIQYF. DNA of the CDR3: TGTGCCAGCTCACCACCCGGGACTTCAAACATTCAGTACTTC.

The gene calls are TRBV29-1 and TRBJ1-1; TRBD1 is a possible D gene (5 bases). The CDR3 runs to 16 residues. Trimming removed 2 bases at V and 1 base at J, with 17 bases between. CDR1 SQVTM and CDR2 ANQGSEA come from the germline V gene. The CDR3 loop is CSVEWPEGTGNTEAFF. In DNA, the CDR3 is TGCAGCGTTGAATGGCCCGAAGGGACGGGGAACACTGAAGCTTTCTTT.

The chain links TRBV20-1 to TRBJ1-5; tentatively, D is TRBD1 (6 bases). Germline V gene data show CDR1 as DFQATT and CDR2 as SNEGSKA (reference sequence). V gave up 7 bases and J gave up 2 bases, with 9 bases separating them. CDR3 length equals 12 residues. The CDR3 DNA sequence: TGCAGTGGAAGGGGGGGCAATCAGCCCCAGCATTTT. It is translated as CSGRGGNQPQHF.

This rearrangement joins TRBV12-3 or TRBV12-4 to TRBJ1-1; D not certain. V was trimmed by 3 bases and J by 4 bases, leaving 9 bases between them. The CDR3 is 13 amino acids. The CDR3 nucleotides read TGTGCCAGCAGTTTCAAAAAGAGCACTGAAGCTTTCTTT. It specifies CASSFKKSTEAFF.

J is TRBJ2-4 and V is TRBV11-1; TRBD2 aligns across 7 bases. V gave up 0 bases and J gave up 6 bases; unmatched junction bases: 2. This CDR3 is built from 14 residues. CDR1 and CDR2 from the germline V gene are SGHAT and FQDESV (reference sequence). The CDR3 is CASSLAGEGNIQYF. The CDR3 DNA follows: TGTGCCAGCAGCTTAGCAGGGGAGGGAAACATTCAGTACTTC.

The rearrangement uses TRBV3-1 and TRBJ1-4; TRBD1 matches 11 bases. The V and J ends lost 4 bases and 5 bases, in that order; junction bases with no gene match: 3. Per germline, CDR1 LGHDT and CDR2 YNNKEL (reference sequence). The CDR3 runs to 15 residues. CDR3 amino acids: CASSRRTGGNEKLFF. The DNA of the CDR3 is TGTGCCAGCAGCCGACGGACAGGGGGCAATGAAAAACTGTTTTTT.

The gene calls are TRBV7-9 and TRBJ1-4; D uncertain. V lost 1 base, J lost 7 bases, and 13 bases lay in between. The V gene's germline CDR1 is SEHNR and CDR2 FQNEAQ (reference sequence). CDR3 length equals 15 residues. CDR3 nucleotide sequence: TGTGCCAGCAGCTTAGGTGGCACTCGGGGTGAAAAACTGTTTTTT. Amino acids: CASSLGGTRGEKLFF.

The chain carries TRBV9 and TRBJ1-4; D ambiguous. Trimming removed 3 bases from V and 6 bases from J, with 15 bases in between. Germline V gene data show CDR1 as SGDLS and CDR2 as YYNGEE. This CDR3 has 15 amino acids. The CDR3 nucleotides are TGTGCCAGCAGCGCTGGACTGACCTTCGATGAAAAACTGTTTTTT. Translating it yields CASSAGLTFDEKLFF. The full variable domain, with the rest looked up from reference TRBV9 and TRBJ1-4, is DSGVTQTPKHLITATGQRVTLRCSPRSGDLSVYWYQQSLDQGLQFLIQYYNGEERAKGNILERFSAQQFPDLHSELNLSSLELGDSALYFCASSAGLTFDEKLFFGSGTQLSVL.

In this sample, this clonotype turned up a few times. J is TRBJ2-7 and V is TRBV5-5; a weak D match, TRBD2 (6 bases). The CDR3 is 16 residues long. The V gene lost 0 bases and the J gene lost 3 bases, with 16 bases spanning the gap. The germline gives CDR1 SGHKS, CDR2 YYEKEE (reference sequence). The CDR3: CASSLDTASVVYEQYF. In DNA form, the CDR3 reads TGTGCCAGCAGCTTGGATACTGCTAGCGTGGTCTACGAGCAGTACTTC.

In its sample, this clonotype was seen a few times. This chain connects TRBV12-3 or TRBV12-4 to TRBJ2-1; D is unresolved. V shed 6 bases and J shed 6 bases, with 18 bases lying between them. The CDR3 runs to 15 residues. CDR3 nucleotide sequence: TGTGCCAGCAGCCCTACGTCGCTTCCGGCCAATGAGCAGTTCTTC. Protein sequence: CASSPTSLPANEQFF.

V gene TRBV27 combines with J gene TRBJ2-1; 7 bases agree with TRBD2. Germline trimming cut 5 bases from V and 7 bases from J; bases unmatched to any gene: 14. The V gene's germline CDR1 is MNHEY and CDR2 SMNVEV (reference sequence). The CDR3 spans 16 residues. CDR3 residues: CASSLYLGGGRNEQFF. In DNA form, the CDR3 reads TGTGCCAGCAGTCTTTATCTGGGCGGGGGTCGAAATGAGCAGTTCTTC.

CDR3 sequence: CASSAVNQPQHF. The CDR3 coding sequence is TGTGCCAGCAGCGCGGTCAATCAGCCCCAGCATTTT. The genes are TRBV3-1 and TRBJ1-5, with D hard to call. The CDR3 is made up of 12 amino acids. Deletions cut 5 bases from V and 3 bases from J, with 5 bases between. CDR1 and CDR2 from the germline V gene are LGHDT and YNNKEL (reference sequence).

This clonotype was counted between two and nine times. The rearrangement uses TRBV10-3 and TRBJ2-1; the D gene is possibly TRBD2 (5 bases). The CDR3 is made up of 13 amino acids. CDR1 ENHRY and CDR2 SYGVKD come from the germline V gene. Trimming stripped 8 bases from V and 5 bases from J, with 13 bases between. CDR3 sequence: CAIESTGNNEQFF. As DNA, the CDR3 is TGTGCCATCGAATCGACGGGAAACAATGAGCAGTTCTTC.

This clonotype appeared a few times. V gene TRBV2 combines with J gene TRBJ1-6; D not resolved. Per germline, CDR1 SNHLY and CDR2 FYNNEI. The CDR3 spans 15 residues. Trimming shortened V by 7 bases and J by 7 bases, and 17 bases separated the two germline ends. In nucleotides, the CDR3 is TGTGCCAGCACCGAACCGGGATCAAGGAATTCACCCCTCCACTTT. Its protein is CASTEPGSRNSPLHF. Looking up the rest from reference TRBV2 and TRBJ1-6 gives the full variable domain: EPEVTQTPSHQVTQMGQEVILRCVPISNHLYFYWYRQILGQKVEFLVSFYNNEISEKSEIFDDQFSVERPDGSNFTLKIRSTKLEDSAMYFCASTEPGSRNSPLHFGNGTRLTVT.

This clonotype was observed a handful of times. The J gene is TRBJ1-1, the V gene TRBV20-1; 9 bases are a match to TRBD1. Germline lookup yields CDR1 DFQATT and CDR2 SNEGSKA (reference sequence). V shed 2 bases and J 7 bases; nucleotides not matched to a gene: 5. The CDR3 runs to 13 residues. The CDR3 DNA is TGCAGTGCTAGATCCGGGACAGGGTTTGAAGCTTTCTTT. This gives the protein CSARSGTGFEAFF.

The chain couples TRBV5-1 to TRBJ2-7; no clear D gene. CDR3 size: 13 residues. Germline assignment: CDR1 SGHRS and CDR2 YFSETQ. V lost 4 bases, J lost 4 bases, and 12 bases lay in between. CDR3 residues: CASSRDEGYEQYF. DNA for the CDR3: TGCGCCAGCAGCCGAGATGAAGGGTACGAGCAGTACTTC.

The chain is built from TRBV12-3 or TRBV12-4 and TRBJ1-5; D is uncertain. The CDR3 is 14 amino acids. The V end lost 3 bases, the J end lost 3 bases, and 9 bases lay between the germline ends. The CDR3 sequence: CASSFQGLNQPQHF. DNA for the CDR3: TGTGCCAGCAGTTTTCAAGGTCTCAATCAGCCCCAGCATTTT.